The rows below give T cell receptor beta chains drawn from one sample of a study of CD8 T cells in ankylosing spondylitis. TCRdb processed the 5' RACE reads anew with MiXCR; each CDR3 protein has one entry. The sample shows under 950,000 distinct CDR3 sequences, around 19% of them seen only once. The sequenced sample was blood, either unsorted or a sorted T cell fraction (not recorded which). These receptors came from a male donor with ankylosing spondylitis. Both conserved end residues are part of each CDR3. D genes are given only for firm matches. For some rows the clone size is stated as once, few or many, or as a class when expanded; others skip it.

TRBD1	-	TRBV11-2	TRBJ1-1	TGTGCCAGCAGCTCGTACTGGGACAGAACCGATATAACTAACACTGAAGCTTTCTTT	CASSSYWDRTDITNTEAFF
-	-	TRBV28	TRBJ2-1	TGTGCCAGCAGTTTTCAGGGATGGAGTGAGCAGTTCTTC	CASSFQGWSEQFF
TRBD1	-	TRBV20-1	TRBJ2-1	TGCAGTGCTGACAGGGGGCGGGAGGACTACAATGAGCAGTTCTTC	CSADRGREDYNEQFF
-	-	TRBV24-1	TRBJ2-2	TGTGCCACTTCAGGGGTTTTGGGTACGACCGGGGAGCTGTTTTTT	CATSGVLGTTGELFF
TRBD2	many	TRBV12-3/TRBV12-4	TRBJ2-1	TGTGCCAGCAGTCTCGGGACTAGCGGGGCAAATGAGCAGTTCTTC	CASSLGTSGANEQFF
-	few	TRBV11-2	TRBJ1-2	TGTGCCAGCAGCTTAGATAGGCATGGCTACACCTTC	CASSLDRHGYTF
-	few	TRBV7-9	TRBJ2-4	TGTGCCAGCAGCTGGCGCGAAAACATTCAGTACTTC	CASSWRENIQYF
-	-	TRBV7-6	TRBJ2-2	TGTGCCAGCAGCTTAGAGTTCACCGGGGAGCTGTTTTTT	CASSLEFTGELFF
TRBD1	few	TRBV4-1	TRBJ2-3	TGCGCCAGCAGCCAAGACGGCCAGGGGGTCACAGATACGCAGTATTTT	CASSQDGQGVTDTQYF
-	-	TRBV4-2	TRBJ1-5	TGTGCCAGCAGCCAAGCCGTGCAGGGCAGCAATCAGCCCCAGCATTTT	CASSQAVQGSNQPQHF
-	few	TRBV6-5	TRBJ2-6	TGTGCCAGCAGTTACGTCTCTGGGGCCAACGTCCTGACTTTC	CASSYVSGANVLTF
-	few	TRBV20-1	TRBJ2-7	TGCAGTGCTAGAGTCCTTTTACTAGTTCGGGGTCACGAGCAGTACTTC	CSARVLLLVRGHEQYF
TRBD2	once	TRBV20-1	TRBJ2-7	TGCAGTGCTAACCCAGACAAGACTAGCGTCGCCTACGAGCAGTACTTC	CSANPDKTSVAYEQYF
TRBD2	-	TRBV11-2	TRBJ2-5	TGTGCCAGCAGCTTGCAAGGGACTAGTGGGGAGACCCAGTACTTC	CASSLQGTSGETQYF
TRBD2	-	TRBV20-1	TRBJ2-1	TGCAGTGCCAGGCCCGGGACTAGCGGGATTTACAATGAGCAGTTCTTC	CSARPGTSGIYNEQFF
-	-	TRBV28	TRBJ2-1	TGTGCCAGCAGCCCTTCGGACAGGAAAGAGGGGGGAGGGCGGGTGCAGTTCTTC	CASSPSDRKEGGGRVQFF
TRBD2	-	TRBV2	TRBJ2-5	TGTGCCAGCAGTGATATGGGGACTAGCGGGGGGGCCATCCAAGAGACCCAGTACTTC	CASSDMGTSGGAIQETQYF
TRBD2	-	TRBV7-9	TRBJ2-1	TGTGCCAGCAGCCCCCGGACTAGCGGGAGGGCCAATGAGCAGTTCTTC	CASSPRTSGRANEQFF
-	-	TRBV7-2	TRBJ1-2	TGTGCCAGCAGCTTAACAGACCACTATGGCTACACCTTC	CASSLTDHYGYTF
TRBD1	few	TRBV7-2	TRBJ2-1	TGTGCCAGCAGCCCAGCGACAGGGGATGAGCAGTTCTTC	CASSPATGDEQFF
TRBD1	-	TRBV20-1	TRBJ1-2	TGCAGTGCTAGATCCGACAGGGTAGACTATGGCTACACCTTC	CSARSDRVDYGYTF
TRBD1	-	TRBV24-1	TRBJ2-7	TGTGCCACCACTAGAGGGACAGGCTACGAGCAGTACTTC	CATTRGTGYEQYF
TRBD2	-	TRBV12-3/TRBV12-4	TRBJ2-3	TGTGCCAGCAGAAGACTAGCGGGGGCCCGCACAGATACGCAGTATTTT	CASRRLAGARTDTQYF
TRBD2	few	TRBV20-1	TRBJ2-3	TGCAGTGCTAGAGTAACTAGCGGGAGAGATACGCAGTATTTT	CSARVTSGRDTQYF
-	few	TRBV4-2	TRBJ2-2	TGTGCCAGCAGCCGCTATCCGCAGAACACCGGGGAGCTGTTTTTT	CASSRYPQNTGELFF
-	few	TRBV19	TRBJ1-1	TGTGCCAGTAGTAGGTTGGGCACTGAAGCTTTCTTT	CASSRLGTEAFF
-	-	TRBV6-5	TRBJ2-7	TGTGCCAGCAGTTACTCGAGACAGTTCTACGAGCAGTACTTC	CASSYSRQFYEQYF